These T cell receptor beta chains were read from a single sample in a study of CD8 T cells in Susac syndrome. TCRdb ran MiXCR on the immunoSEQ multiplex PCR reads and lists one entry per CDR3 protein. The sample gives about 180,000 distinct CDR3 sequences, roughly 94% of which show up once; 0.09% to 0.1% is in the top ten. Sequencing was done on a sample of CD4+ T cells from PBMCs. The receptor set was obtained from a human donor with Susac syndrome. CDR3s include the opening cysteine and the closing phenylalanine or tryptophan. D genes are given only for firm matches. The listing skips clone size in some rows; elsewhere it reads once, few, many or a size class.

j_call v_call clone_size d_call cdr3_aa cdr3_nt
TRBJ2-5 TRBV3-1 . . CASSLIRSGSQYF TGTGCCAGCAGCCTAATCAGGAGTGGGTCCCAGTACTTC
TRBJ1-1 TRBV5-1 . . CASSLGGGARDTEAFF TGCGCCAGCAGCTTGGGTGGTGGGGCTAGGGACACTGAAGCTTTCTTT
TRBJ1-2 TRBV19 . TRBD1 CASSSGTGIGYTF TGTGCCAGTAGCTCCGGGACAGGGATCGGCTACACCTTC
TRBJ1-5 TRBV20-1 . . CSAQSAHNQPQHF TGCAGTGCTCAGTCAGCTCACAATCAGCCCCAGCATTTT
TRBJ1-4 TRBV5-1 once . CASSLGQRNEKLFF TGCGCCAGCAGCTTGGGGCAGCGTAATGAAAAACTGTTTTTT
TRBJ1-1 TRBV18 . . CASSTTELNTEAFF TGTGCCAGCTCGACGACAGAGTTGAACACTGAAGCTTTCTTT
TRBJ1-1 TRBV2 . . CASSEQTTEAFF TGTGCCAGCAGTGAACAGACCACTGAAGCTTTCTTT
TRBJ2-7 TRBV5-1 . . CASSLADSSYEQYF TGCGCCAGCAGCTTGGCCGACAGTTCCTACGAGCAGTACTTC
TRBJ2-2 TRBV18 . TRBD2 CASSTRTSGANGELFF TGTGCCAGCTCAACTAGGACTAGCGGGGCCAACGGGGAGCTGTTTTTT
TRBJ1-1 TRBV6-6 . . CASSSLTPEQSGEAFF TGTGCCAGCAGTTCCTTGACCCCGGAACAATCGGGTGAAGCTTTCTTT
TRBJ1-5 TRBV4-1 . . CASSQNSRNQPQHF TGCGCCAGCAGCCAAAACTCCCGCAATCAGCCCCAGCATTTT
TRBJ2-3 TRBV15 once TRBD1 CATSSGTGSDTQYF TGTGCCACCAGCAGCGGGACAGGGTCAGATACGCAGTATTTT
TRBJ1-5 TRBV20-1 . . CSAHRREGLRNQPQHF TGCAGTGCTCACCGACGGGAAGGATTGAGGAATCAGCCCCAGCATTTT
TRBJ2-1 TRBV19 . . CASSPQGDNEQFF TGTGCCAGTAGTCCCCAGGGAGACAATGAGCAGTTCTTC
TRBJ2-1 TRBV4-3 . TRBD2 CASSQSRLAPYNEQFF TGCGCCAGCAGCCAATCCAGACTAGCCCCCTACAATGAGCAGTTCTTC
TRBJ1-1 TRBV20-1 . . CSARKTVRLVGEAFF TGCAGTGCTAGAAAGACAGTCCGGTTGGTTGGTGAAGCTTTCTTT
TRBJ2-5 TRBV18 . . CASSPQSKETQYF TGTGCCAGCTCACCACAATCTAAAGAGACCCAGTACTTC
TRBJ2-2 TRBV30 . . CAWSVGRTTGELFF TGTGCCTGGAGTGTCGGCAGGACTACCGGGGAGCTGTTTTTT
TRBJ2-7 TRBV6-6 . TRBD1 CASSNARDRAFEQYF TGTGCCAGCAGTAACGCCCGGGACAGGGCTTTCGAGCAGTACTTC
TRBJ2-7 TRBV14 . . CASSQVLEGGEQYF TGTGCCAGCAGCCAAGTTTTGGAGGGAGGCGAGCAGTACTTC
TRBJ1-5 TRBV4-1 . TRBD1 CASSQEAGGLRRPQHF TGCGCCAGCAGCCAAGAAGCAGGGGGCCTCCGAAGGCCCCAGCATTTT